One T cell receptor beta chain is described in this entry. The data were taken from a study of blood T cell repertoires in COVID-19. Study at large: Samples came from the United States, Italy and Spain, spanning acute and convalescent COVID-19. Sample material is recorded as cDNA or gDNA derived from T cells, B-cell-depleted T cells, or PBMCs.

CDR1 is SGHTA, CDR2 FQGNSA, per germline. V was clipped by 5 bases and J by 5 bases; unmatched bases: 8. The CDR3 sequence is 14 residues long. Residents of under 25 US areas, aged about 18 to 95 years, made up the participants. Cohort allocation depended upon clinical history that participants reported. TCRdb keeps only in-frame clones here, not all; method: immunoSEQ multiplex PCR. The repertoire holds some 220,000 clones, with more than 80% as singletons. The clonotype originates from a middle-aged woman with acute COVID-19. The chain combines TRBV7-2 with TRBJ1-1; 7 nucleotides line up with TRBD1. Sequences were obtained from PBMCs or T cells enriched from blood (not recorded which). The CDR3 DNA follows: TGTGCCAGCAGCCCTAGGGGGCTGGGGACTGAAGCTTTCTTT. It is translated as CASSPRGLGTEAFF.